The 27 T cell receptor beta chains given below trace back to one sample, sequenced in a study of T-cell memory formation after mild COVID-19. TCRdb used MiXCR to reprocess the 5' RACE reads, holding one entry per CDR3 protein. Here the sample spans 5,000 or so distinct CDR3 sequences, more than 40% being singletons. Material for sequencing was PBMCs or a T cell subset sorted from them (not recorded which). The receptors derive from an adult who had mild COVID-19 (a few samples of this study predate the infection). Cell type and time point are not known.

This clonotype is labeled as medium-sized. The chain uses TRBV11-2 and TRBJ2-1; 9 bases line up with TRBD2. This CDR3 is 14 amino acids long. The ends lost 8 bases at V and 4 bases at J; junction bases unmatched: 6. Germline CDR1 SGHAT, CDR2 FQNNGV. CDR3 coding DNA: TGTGCCAGCTTGGGCGGGGGGGCGTACAATGAGCAGTTCTTC. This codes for CASLGGGAYNEQFF. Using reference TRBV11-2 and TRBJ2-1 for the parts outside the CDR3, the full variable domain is EAGVAQSPRYKIIEKRQSVAFWCNPISGHATLYWYQQILGQGPKLLIQFQNNGVVDDSQLPKDRFSAERLKGVDSTLKIQPAKLEDSAVYLCASLGGGAYNEQFFGPGTRLTVL.

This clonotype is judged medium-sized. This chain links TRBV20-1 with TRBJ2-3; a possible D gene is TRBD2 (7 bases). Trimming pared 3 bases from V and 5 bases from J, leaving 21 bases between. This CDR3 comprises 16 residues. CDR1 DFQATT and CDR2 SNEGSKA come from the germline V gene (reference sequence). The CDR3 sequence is CSASGSGRGRIDTQYF. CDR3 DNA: TGCAGTGCTAGCGGATCGGGGCGGGGGCGAATAGATACGCAGTATTTT.

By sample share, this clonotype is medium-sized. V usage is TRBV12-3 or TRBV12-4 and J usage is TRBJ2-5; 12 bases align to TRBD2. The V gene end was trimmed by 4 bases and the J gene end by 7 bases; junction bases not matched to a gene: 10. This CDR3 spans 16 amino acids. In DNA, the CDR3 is TGTGCCAGCAGTTCATCGGGACTAGCGGGCCGTGTGACCCAGTACTTC. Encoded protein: CASSSSGLAGRVTQYF.

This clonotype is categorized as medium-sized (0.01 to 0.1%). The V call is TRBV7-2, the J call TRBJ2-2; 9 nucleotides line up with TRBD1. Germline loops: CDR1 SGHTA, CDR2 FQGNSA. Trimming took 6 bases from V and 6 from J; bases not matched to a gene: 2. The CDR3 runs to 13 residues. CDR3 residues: CASRQGAPGELFF. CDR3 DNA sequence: TGTGCCAGCAGACAGGGGGCCCCCGGGGAGCTGTTTTTT.

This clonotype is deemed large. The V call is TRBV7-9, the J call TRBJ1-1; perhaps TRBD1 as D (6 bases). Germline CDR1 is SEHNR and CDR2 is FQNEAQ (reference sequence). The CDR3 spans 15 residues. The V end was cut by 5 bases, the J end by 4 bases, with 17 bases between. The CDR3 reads CASSLGDRGGTEAFF. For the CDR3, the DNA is TGTGCCAGCAGCCTCGGGGACCGAGGGGGCACTGAAGCTTTCTTT. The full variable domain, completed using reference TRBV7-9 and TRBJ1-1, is DTGVSQNPRHKITKRGQNVTFRCDPISEHNRLYWYRQTLGQGPEFLTYFQNEAQLEKSRLLSDRFSAERPKGSFSTLEIQRTEQGDSAMYLCASSLGDRGGTEAFFGQGTRLTVV.

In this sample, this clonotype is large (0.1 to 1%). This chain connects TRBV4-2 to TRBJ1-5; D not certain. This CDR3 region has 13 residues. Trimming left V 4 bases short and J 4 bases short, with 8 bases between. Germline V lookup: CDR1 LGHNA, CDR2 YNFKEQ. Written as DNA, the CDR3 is TGTGCCAGCAGCCCGCGCGGAAATCAGCCCCAGCATTTT. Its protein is CASSPRGNQPQHF.

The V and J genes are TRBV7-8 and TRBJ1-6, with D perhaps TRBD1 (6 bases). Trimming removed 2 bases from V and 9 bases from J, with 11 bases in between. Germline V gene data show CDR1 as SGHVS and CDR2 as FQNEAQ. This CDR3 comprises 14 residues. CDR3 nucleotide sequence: TGTGCCAGCAGCTTAAGGGGGATGAGTTCACCCCTCCACTTT. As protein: CASSLRGMSSPLHF.

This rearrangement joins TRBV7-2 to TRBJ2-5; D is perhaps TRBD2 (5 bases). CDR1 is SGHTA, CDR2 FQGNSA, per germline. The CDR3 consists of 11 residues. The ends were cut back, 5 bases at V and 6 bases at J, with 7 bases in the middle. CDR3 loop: CASSQRQTQYF. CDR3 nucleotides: TGTGCCAGCAGCCAGCGGCAGACCCAGTACTTC.

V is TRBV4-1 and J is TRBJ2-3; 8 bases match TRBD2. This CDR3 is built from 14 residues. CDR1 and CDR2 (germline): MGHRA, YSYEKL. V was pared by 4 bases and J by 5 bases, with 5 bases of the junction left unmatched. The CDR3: CASSPGLGRDTQYF. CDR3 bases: TGCGCCAGCAGCCCGGGACTAGGACGAGATACGCAGTATTTT.

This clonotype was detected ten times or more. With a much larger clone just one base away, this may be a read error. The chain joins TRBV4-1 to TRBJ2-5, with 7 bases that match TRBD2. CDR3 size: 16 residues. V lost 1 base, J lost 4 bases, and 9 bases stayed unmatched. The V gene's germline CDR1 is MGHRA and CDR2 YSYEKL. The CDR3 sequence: CASSQVQRAGRETQYF. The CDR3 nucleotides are TGCGCCAGCAGCCAAGTCCAACGAGCGGGGCGAGAGACCCAGTACTTC.

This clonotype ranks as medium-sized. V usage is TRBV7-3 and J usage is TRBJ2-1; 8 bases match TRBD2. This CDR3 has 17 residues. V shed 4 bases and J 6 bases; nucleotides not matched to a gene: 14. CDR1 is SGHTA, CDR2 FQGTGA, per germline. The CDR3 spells CASSSGTGTRVLNEQFF. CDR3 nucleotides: TGTGCCAGCAGCTCCGGGACCGGGACTAGGGTCCTCAATGAGCAGTTCTTC.

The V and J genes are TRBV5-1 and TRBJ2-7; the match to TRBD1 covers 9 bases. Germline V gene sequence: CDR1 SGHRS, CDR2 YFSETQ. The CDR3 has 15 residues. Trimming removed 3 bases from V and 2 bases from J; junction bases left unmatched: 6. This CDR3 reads CASSSPGQGTYEQYF. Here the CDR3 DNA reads TGCGCCAGCAGCTCGCCGGGACAGGGAACCTACGAGCAGTACTTC.

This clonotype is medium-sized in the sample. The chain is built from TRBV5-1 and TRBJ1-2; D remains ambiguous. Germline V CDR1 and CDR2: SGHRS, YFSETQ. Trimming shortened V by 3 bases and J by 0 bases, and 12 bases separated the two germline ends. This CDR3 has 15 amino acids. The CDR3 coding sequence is TGCGCCAGCAGCTACATTTACCCAGCTAACTATGGCTACACCTTC. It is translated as CASSYIYPANYGYTF. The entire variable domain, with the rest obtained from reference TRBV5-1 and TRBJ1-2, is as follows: KAGVTQTPRYLIKTRGQQVTLSCSPISGHRSVSWYQQTPGQGLQFLFEYFSETQRNKGNFPGRFSGRQFSNSRSEMNVSTLELGDSALYLCASSYIYPANYGYTFGSGTRLTVV.

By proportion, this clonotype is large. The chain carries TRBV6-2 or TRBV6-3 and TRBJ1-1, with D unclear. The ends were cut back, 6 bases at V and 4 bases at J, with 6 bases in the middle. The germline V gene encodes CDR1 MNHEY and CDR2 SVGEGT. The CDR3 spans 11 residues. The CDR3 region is CASSPATEAFF. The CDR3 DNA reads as TGTGCCAGCAGCCCCGCCACTGAAGCTTTCTTT.

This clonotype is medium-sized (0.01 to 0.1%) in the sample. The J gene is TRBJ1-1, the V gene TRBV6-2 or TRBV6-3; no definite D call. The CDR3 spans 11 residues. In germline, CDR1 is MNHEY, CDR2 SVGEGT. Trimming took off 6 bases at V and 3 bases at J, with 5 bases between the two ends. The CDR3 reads CASSRYTEAFF. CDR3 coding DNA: TGTGCCAGCAGCCGTTACACTGAAGCTTTCTTT.

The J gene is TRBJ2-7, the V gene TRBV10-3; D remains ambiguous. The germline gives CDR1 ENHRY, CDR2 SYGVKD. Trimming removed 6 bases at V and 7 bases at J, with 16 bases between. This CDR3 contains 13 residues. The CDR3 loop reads CAIRAVGSREQYF. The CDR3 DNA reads TGTGCCATCAGGGCAGTAGGGTCTCGGGAGCAGTACTTC.

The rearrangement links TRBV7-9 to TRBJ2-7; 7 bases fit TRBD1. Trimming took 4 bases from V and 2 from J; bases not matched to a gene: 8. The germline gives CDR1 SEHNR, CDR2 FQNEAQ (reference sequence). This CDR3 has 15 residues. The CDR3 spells CASSSLDRATYEQYF. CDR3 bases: TGTGCCAGCAGCTCCCTTGACAGGGCGACCTACGAGCAGTACTTC.

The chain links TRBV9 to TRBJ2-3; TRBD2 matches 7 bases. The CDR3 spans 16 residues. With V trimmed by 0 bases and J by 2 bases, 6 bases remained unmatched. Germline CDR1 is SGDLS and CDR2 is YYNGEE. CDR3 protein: CASSVGIAGYTDTQYF. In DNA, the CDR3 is TGTGCCAGCAGCGTAGGGATAGCGGGCTACACAGATACGCAGTATTTT.

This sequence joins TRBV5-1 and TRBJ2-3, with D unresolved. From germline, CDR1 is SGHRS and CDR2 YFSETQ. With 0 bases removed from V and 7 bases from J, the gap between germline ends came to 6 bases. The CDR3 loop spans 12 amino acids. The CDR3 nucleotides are TGCGCCAGCAGCTTGGTGGGTAATACGCAGTATTTT. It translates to CASSLVGNTQYF.

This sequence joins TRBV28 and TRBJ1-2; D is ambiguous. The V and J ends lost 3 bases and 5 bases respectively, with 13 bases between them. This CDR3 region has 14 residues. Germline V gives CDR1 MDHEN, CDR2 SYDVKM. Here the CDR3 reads CASSFPTPTYGYTF. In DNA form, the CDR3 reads TGTGCCAGCAGTTTTCCCACCCCCACTTATGGCTACACCTTC.

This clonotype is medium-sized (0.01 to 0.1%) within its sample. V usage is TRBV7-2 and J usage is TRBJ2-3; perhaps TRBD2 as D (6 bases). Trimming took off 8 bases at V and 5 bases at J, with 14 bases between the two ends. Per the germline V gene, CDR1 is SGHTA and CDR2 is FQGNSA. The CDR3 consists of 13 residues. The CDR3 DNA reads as TGTGCCAGCTTGCTCGCGGGGAGAGATACGCAGTATTTT. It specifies CASLLAGRDTQYF.

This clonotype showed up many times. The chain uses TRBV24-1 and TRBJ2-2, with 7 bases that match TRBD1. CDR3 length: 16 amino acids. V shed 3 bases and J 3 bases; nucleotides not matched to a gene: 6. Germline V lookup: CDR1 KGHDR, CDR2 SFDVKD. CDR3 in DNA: TGTGCCACCAGTGATCCAGGGGGTTCCGACACCGGGGAGCTGTTTTTT. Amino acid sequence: CATSDPGGSDTGELFF.

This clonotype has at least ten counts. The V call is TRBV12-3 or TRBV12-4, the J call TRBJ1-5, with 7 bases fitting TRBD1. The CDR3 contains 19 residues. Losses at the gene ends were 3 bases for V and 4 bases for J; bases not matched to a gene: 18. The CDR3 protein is CASSFFPRSQDRENQPQHF. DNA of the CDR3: TGTGCCAGCAGTTTTTTCCCCCGTTCCCAAGACAGGGAGAATCAGCCCCAGCATTTT.

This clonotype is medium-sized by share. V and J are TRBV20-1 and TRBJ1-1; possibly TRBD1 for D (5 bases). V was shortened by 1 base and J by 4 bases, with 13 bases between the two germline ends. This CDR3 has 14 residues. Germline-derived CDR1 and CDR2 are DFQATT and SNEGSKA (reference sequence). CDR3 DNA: TGCAGTGCTAGAGCCGGGGCAGGAGTCACTGAAGCTTTCTTT. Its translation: CSARAGAGVTEAFF.

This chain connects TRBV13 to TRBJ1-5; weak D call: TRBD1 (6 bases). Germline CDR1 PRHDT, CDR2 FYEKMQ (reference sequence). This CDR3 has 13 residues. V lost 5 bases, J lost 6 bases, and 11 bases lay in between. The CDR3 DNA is TGTGCCAGCAGCGCTGGGGGCAGTCAGCCCCAGCATTTT. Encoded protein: CASSAGGSQPQHF.

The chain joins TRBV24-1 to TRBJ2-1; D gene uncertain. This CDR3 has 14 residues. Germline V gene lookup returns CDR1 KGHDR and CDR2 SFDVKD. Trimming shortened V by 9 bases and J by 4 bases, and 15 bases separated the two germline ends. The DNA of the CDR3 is TGTGCCACCTCTGCTGGGCAAGGTTACAATGAGCAGTTCTTC. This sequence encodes CATSAGQGYNEQFF.

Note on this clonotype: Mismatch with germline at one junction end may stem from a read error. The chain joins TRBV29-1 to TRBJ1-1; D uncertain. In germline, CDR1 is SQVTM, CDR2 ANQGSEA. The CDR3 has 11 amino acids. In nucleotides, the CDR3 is TGCAGCGTCGCAAGCCGGACTGGAGCTTTCTTT. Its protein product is CSVASRTGAFF. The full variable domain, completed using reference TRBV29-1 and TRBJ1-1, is SAVISQKPSRDICQRGTSLTIQCQVDSQVTMMFWYRQQPGQSLTLIATANQGSEATYESGFVIDKFPISRPNLTFSTLTVSNMSPEDSSIYLCSVASRTGAFFGQGTRLTVV.